A single sample gave rise to the 21 T cell receptor beta chains below, sequenced in a study of T cell responses to AZD1222 COVID-19 vaccine. Generated by immunoSEQ multiplex PCR, the TCRdb table keeps only in-frame clones and is missing some. Of 150,000 to 200,000 clones listed, 75% to 95% are singletons. The sequencing here drew on peripheral blood, taken on day 0 of AZD1222 vaccination. The receptors were gathered from an adult in good health.

As for this clone: Sequence at one end of the junction differs from germline and may be a read error. The chain couples TRBV6-2 or TRBV6-3 to TRBJ2-1, with D perhaps TRBD1 or TRBD2 (5 bases each). The CDR3 length is 19 residues. Germline-derived CDR1 and CDR2 are MNHEY and SVGEGT. CDR3 protein: CASSYPRGGTTDGYNEQFF. The CDR3 bases are TGTGCTAGCAGTTACCCCCGAGGAGGAACGACAGACGGCTACAATGAGCAGTTCTTC.

J is TRBJ1-2 and V is TRBV5-1; D is unresolved. Between the trimmed V and J ends, which lost 0 bases and 4 bases, there was a span of 10 bases. Per germline, CDR1 SGHRS and CDR2 YFSETQ. The CDR3 consists of 14 residues. The CDR3 region is CASSLEGRSYGYTF. The CDR3 nucleotides are TGCGCCAGCAGCTTGGAGGGCAGGAGCTATGGCTACACCTTC.

The rearrangement links TRBV5-6 to TRBJ1-5, with D unclear. V was pared by 0 bases and J by 4 bases, with 11 bases between. This CDR3 comprises 15 residues. Germline V gives CDR1 SGHDT, CDR2 YYEEEE. The CDR3 bases are TGTGCCAGCAGCTTGGCGTCAGTGCTTAATCAGCCCCAGCATTTT. It yields the protein CASSLASVLNQPQHF.

This chain connects TRBV9 to TRBJ2-3; TRBD2 might be the D (7 bases). With 4 bases removed from V and 3 bases from J, the gap between germline ends came to 18 bases. CDR1 SGDLS and CDR2 YYNGEE come from the germline V gene. CDR3 length: 16 amino acids. CDR3 loop: CASSTVLGGLTDTQYF. The CDR3 DNA reads as TGTGCCAGCAGCACTGTGTTGGGGGGGCTTACAGATACGCAGTATTTT.

The chain has TRBV9 and TRBJ1-1, with D tentatively TRBD1 (5 bases). This CDR3 has 15 residues. The V end was cut by 0 bases, the J end by 1 base, with 10 bases between. Germline V gene lookup returns CDR1 SGDLS and CDR2 YYNGEE. The CDR3 protein is CASSVGGRQNTEAFF. The CDR3 coding sequence is TGTGCCAGCAGCGTAGGGGGCAGACAGAACACTGAAGCTTTCTTT.

V is TRBV5-6 and J is TRBJ2-3; perhaps TRBD2 as D (5 bases). V lost 2 bases to trimming and J lost 4 bases, with 11 bases between them. This CDR3 spans 14 amino acids. Germline V gives CDR1 SGHDT, CDR2 YYEEEE. CDR3 sequence: CASSFGVGPDTQYF. The CDR3 bases are TGTGCCAGCAGCTTCGGGGTAGGCCCAGATACGCAGTATTTT.

The chain recombines TRBV25-1 with TRBJ1-1; TRBD1 matches 7 bases. Trimming at V came to 4 bases and at J to 0 bases, leaving 11 bases not matched to a gene. From germline, CDR1 is MGHDK and CDR2 SYGVNS. This CDR3 is 17 amino acids long. As DNA, the CDR3 is TGTGCCAGCAGTGTTTGGGACAGAAGGTACATGAACACTGAAGCTTTCTTT. Protein product: CASSVWDRRYMNTEAFF.

The chain uses TRBV10-3 and TRBJ1-2, with no clear D. Per the germline V gene, CDR1 is ENHRY and CDR2 is SYGVKD. V shed 11 bases and J shed 0 bases, with 13 bases lying between them. The CDR3 runs 13 residues. This CDR3 is CAVSGSSNYGYTF. In DNA, the CDR3 is TGTGCCGTATCGGGGTCCTCTAACTATGGCTACACCTTC.

V and J are TRBV5-1 and TRBJ1-5; D gene ambiguous. The CDR3 covers 15 residues. Trimming took off 5 bases at V and 2 bases at J, with 14 bases between the two ends. Germline lookup yields CDR1 SGHRS and CDR2 YFSETQ. The CDR3 coding sequence is TGCGCCAGCAGGCCGGGCCCGGAGGGCAATCAGCCCCAGCATTTT. This sequence encodes CASRPGPEGNQPQHF.

This chain connects TRBV9 to TRBJ2-1; the match to TRBD2 covers 10 bases. CDR1 and CDR2 from the germline V gene are SGDLS and YYNGEE. V lost 0 bases to trimming and J lost 7 bases; unmatched junction nucleotides: 7. The CDR3 covers 16 residues. In DNA, the CDR3 is TGTGCCAGCAGCGTAGCTAGCGGGGGCTGGGGGAATGAGCAGTTCTTC. This gives the protein CASSVASGGWGNEQFF.

This clone was seen only once. V and J are TRBV6-5 and TRBJ1-4; no clear D. The germline gives CDR1 MNHEY, CDR2 SVGAGI. This CDR3 has 13 amino acids. Trimming stripped 10 bases from V and 3 bases from J, with 12 bases between. The CDR3 sequence is CATGGSSNEKLFF. The CDR3 bases are TGTGCCACCGGTGGGTCTTCTAATGAAAAACTGTTTTTT.

The chain joins TRBV18 to TRBJ2-3; TRBD2 matches at 12 bases. CDR3 size: 19 residues. Germline V gene sequence: CDR1 KGHSH, CDR2 LQKENI. The junction had 8 bases not matched to a gene; V was cut back by 1 base and J by 0 bases. CDR3 residues: CASSPRETSGGTSTDTQYF. CDR3 coding DNA: TGTGCCAGCTCACCACGGGAGACTAGCGGGGGAACTAGCACAGATACGCAGTATTTT.

V is TRBV6-1 and J is TRBJ1-5, with TRBD1 matching 7 bases. The CDR3 is 15 residues long. V was clipped by 4 bases and J by 7 bases; unmatched bases: 10. From germline, CDR1 is MNHNS and CDR2 SASEGT. The CDR3 coding sequence is TGTGCCAGCAGTGGTGGACAGGTCGGAGGGCAGCCCCAGCATTTT. Translated: CASSGGQVGGQPQHF.

V is TRBV30 and J is TRBJ1-2; TRBD1 might be the D (5 bases). CDR1 is GTSNPN, CDR2 SVGIG, per germline (reference sequence). The CDR3 totals 12 residues. Trimming took 3 bases from V and 8 from J, leaving 13 bases between them. This CDR3 reads CAWSRTQEGYTF. In DNA, the CDR3 is TGTGCCTGGAGCCGGACACAAGAGGGCTACACCTTC.

V usage is TRBV5-1 and J usage is TRBJ1-3; D is perhaps TRBD1 (5 bases). The V end was cut by 2 bases, the J end by 7 bases, with 13 bases between. This CDR3 has 14 amino acids. CDR1 and CDR2 from the germline V gene are SGHRS and YFSETQ. The CDR3 is CASSFGQGGNTIYF. The CDR3 DNA sequence: TGCGCCAGCAGCTTTGGTCAGGGTGGGAACACCATATATTTT. Full variable domain (missing parts from reference TRBV5-1 and TRBJ1-3): KAGVTQTPRYLIKTRGQQVTLSCSPISGHRSVSWYQQTPGQGLQFLFEYFSETQRNKGNFPGRFSGRQFSNSRSEMNVSTLELGDSALYLCASSFGQGGNTIYFGEGSWLTVV.

This chain uses TRBV11-3 with TRBJ2-2, with D tentatively TRBD2 (6 bases). The ends were cut back, 1 base at V and 6 bases at J, with 12 bases in the middle. This CDR3 is built from 15 residues. Germline values: CDR1 SGHNT, CDR2 YENEEA. CDR3 in amino acids: CASSLGGDLSGELFF. The CDR3 DNA reads TGTGCCAGCAGCTTAGGGGGGGATCTTTCCGGGGAGCTGTTTTTT.

This clone was observed a few times. The chain joins TRBV3-1 (or the pseudogene TRBV3-2) to TRBJ2-3; D is uncertain. V lost 1 base and J 8 bases, leaving 10 bases between the germline ends. This CDR3 is built from 13 residues. Per germline, CDR1 LGHDT and CDR2 YNNKEL (reference sequence). CDR3 in amino acids: CASSQGPSATQYF. The CDR3 DNA reads as TGTGCCAGCAGCCAAGGGCCCTCCGCTACGCAGTATTTT.

This chain uses TRBV6-5 with TRBJ2-1; possibly TRBD2 for D (6 bases). With 10 bases removed from V and 8 bases from J, the gap between germline ends came to 15 bases. Germline V CDR1 and CDR2: MNHEY, SVGAGI. This CDR3 contains 12 residues. Written as DNA, the CDR3 is TGTGCCACCGACGGAGGGATGGATGAGCAGTTCTTC. It encodes CATDGGMDEQFF.

The chain uses TRBV6-6 and TRBJ1-4, with 7 bases aligning to TRBD1. The trim removed 7 bases at V and 4 bases at J, leaving 3 bases unmatched. The CDR3 consists of 13 residues. Germline V gene lookup returns CDR1 MNHNY and CDR2 SVGAGI (reference sequence). The CDR3 DNA reads TGTGCCAGCATCGGACAGGTTAATGAAAAACTGTTTTTT. Translated: CASIGQVNEKLFF.

The V gene is TRBV15, the J gene TRBJ2-7, with D uncertain. The V and J ends lost 0 bases and 2 bases respectively, with 11 bases between them. Germline assignment: CDR1 LNHNV and CDR2 YYDKDF (reference sequence). The CDR3 runs to 15 residues. The CDR3 sequence: CATSRDQTETYEQYF. The CDR3 coding sequence is TGTGCCACCAGCAGAGATCAGACCGAAACCTACGAGCAGTACTTC.

The V and J genes are TRBV29-1 and TRBJ1-1; tentative D call: TRBD1 (5 bases). The ends were cut back, 4 bases at V and 4 bases at J, with 7 bases in the middle. Germline V gene data show CDR1 as SQVTM and CDR2 as ANQGSEA. This CDR3 is built from 11 residues. This chain's CDR3 is CSVVGGTEAFF. Here the CDR3 DNA reads TGCAGCGTTGTCGGGGGCACTGAAGCTTTCTTT.